Below, 23 T cell receptor beta chains from the same sample are listed, as sequenced in a study of T cells in Graves' hyperthyroidism and ophthalmopathy. Amplification of TCR beta CDR3 regions was performed using RNA transcripts as template. A set of HTBI primers served as the primers for a first-round RT-PCR of the TCR CDR3. TCRdb reprocessed the multiplex PCR reads via MiXCR and lists one record per CDR3 protein. The data show 280,000 or so distinct CDR3 sequences, with nearly 15% seen just once and 30% held by the top ten. The sequencing input was blood. These receptor sequences come from a woman aged 45-60 years with Graves' hyperthyroidism that later progressed to Graves' ophthalmopathy.

This clonotype occurred many times. The J gene is TRBJ2-1, the V gene TRBV7-9, with D possibly called TRBD1 or TRBD2 (6 bases each). V lost 1 base and J 8 bases, leaving 15 bases between the germline ends. Germline V lookup: CDR1 SEHNR, CDR2 FQNEAQ (reference sequence). The CDR3 is 15 residues long. In DNA form, the CDR3 reads TGTGCCAGCAGCTTAGGGTCCAGGGGCGGGGATGAGCAGTTCTTC. Translation gives CASSLGSRGGDEQFF.

This clonotype was counted many times. The chain links TRBV9 to TRBJ1-3; TRBD1 agrees at 7 bases. Germline lookup yields CDR1 SGDLS and CDR2 YYNGEE. The CDR3 totals 14 residues. The ends lost 3 bases at V and 8 bases at J; junction bases unmatched: 8. The CDR3 here is CASSGGQVADTIYF. The CDR3 DNA is TGTGCCAGCAGCGGAGGACAGGTTGCGGACACCATATATTTT.

Concerning this clonotype: This may stem from a read error, because a much larger clone lies one nucleotide away. The chain recombines TRBV5-6 with TRBJ1-1; D may be TRBD1 (6 bases). CDR3 length: 17 residues. Germline CDR1 reads SGHDT; CDR2 reads YYEEEE. CDR3 bases: TGTGCCAACAGCGCACAGGGTTGGGTTGGAATGAACACTGAAGCTTTCTTT. Its protein product is CANSAQGWVGMNTEAFF.

This clonotype was seen at least ten times. The chain is built from TRBV12-3 or TRBV12-4 and TRBJ2-7; 11 bases are shared with TRBD2. The junction had 3 bases not matched to a gene; V was cut back by 8 bases and J by 9 bases. This CDR3 is 11 amino acids long. The CDR3 loop reads CASGTSGRQYF. The CDR3 nucleotides read TGTGCCAGCGGGACTAGCGGCAGGCAGTACTTC.

This clonotype was seen many times. The chain carries TRBV5-6 and TRBJ1-2, with D unclear. The V end was cut by 2 bases, the J end by 0 bases, with 8 bases between. CDR3 size: 14 residues. Germline V gene lookup returns CDR1 SGHDT and CDR2 YYEEEE. CDR3 nucleotide sequence: TGTGCCAGCAGCTTAGGCCCTGCTAACTATGGCTACACCTTC. This gives the protein CASSLGPANYGYTF.

The CDR3 DNA reads TGTGCCAGCAGCCGTCAGCGGGAGAGCCTCAATGAGCAGTTCTTC. Its translation is CASSRQRESLNEQFF. V and J are TRBV5-4 and TRBJ2-1; 8 bases are shared with TRBD2. CDR1 is SGHNT and CDR2 is YYREEE in the germline V gene (reference sequence). With V trimmed by 4 bases and J by 6 bases, 9 bases remained unmatched. The CDR3 totals 15 residues. The whole variable domain, filled in from reference TRBV5-4 and TRBJ2-1, reads ETGVTQSPTHLIKTRGQQVTLRCSSQSGHNTVSWYQQALGQGPQFIFQYYREEENGRGNFPPRFSGLQFPNYSSELNVNALELDDSALYLCASSRQRESLNEQFFGPGTRLTVL.

The gene calls are TRBV2 and TRBJ2-3; 9 positions agree with TRBD2. Germline-derived CDR1 and CDR2 are SNHLY and FYNNEI. The CDR3 has 19 residues. Unmatched junction bases numbered 15, after V lost 3 bases and J lost 2 bases. Here the CDR3 reads CASSDPGGASGMLTDTQYF. DNA for the CDR3: TGTGCCAGCAGTGACCCCGGAGGAGCTAGCGGGATGCTCACAGATACGCAGTATTTT.

This clonotype was observed at least ten times. CDR3 DNA sequence: TGTGCCAGCAGTGAAGGGTTAGGCGAGACCCAGTACTTC. It encodes CASSEGLGETQYF. The chain has TRBV6-1 and TRBJ2-5; the D is unclear. Deletions cut 1 base from V and 5 bases from J, with 8 bases between. The CDR3 runs to 13 residues. Germline V gene data show CDR1 as MNHNS and CDR2 as SASEGT.

There are many counts of this clonotype. The rearrangement joins TRBV18 to TRBJ1-2; the D is unclear. Germline CDR1 and CDR2: KGHSH and LQKENI. CDR3 length equals 14 residues. Trimming pared 4 bases from V and 3 bases from J, leaving 12 bases between. The CDR3 DNA reads TGTGCCAGCTCACAAACCGACCGTGACTATGGCTACACCTTC. Translation gives CASSQTDRDYGYTF.

The chain carries TRBV9 and TRBJ2-5; the match to TRBD1 covers 10 bases. CDR1 is SGDLS, CDR2 YYNGEE, per germline. The V segment lost 7 bases and the J segment 2 bases; nucleotides outside the gene matches: 11. The CDR3 loop spans 16 amino acids. CDR3 nucleotides: TGTGCCAGCTCCCCTGCGGGGACAGGGGTTCAAGAGACCCAGTACTTC. Translation gives CASSPAGTGVQETQYF.

This clonotype was recorded many times. This chain connects TRBV28 to TRBJ1-5; no reliable D call. CDR1 MDHEN and CDR2 SYDVKM come from the germline V gene. This CDR3 region has 15 residues. V was shortened by 5 bases and J by 0 bases, with 11 bases between the two germline ends. The DNA of the CDR3 is TGTGCCAGCAGTCCAGGAAAGGGTAGCAATCAGCCCCAGCATTTT. Protein product: CASSPGKGSNQPQHF.

Ten or more counts support this clonotype. The chain uses TRBV11-2 and TRBJ2-5; 7 nucleotides align to TRBD2. The germline V gene has CDR1 SGHAT and CDR2 FQNNGV. Trimming cost V 7 bases and J 4 bases; bases outside gene matches: 9. The CDR3 is made up of 14 amino acids. CDR3 coding DNA: TGTGCCAGCACCGTAGCGGGTTGGGGAGAGACCCAGTACTTC. The encoded protein is CASTVAGWGETQYF. The full variable domain, in which reference TRBV11-2 and TRBJ2-5 provide the parts outside the CDR3, is EAGVAQSPRYKIIEKRQSVAFWCNPISGHATLYWYQQILGQGPKLLIQFQNNGVVDDSQLPKDRFSAERLKGVDSTLKIQPAKLEDSAVYLCASTVAGWGETQYFGPGTRLLVL.

This clonotype was counted many times. This CDR3 is CASSPPDIYEQYF. The CDR3 DNA is TGTGCCAGCAGTCCACCGGACATCTACGAGCAGTACTTC. This chain links TRBV2 with TRBJ2-7; TRBD1 is a possible D gene (5 bases). CDR1 is SNHLY and CDR2 is FYNNEI in the germline V gene. Trimming left V 5 bases short and J 3 bases short, with 11 bases between. This CDR3 is 13 amino acids long. Full variable domain (missing parts from reference TRBV2 and TRBJ2-7): EPEVTQTPSHQVTQMGQEVILRCVPISNHLYFYWYRQILGQKVEFLVSFYNNEISEKSEIFDDQFSVERPDGSNFTLKIRSTKLEDSAMYFCASSPPDIYEQYFGPGTRLTVT.

Comment on this clonotype: This could be a read error, since a much larger clone is one nucleotide away. The rearrangement joins TRBV12-3 or TRBV12-4 to TRBJ2-1; 7 bases align to TRBD1. The CDR3 extends over 15 amino acids. CDR3 DNA sequence: TGTGCCAGCAGAACCCGACAGGGAACCTACAATGGGCAGTTCTTC. This encodes CASRTRQGTYNGQFF.

This clonotype was recorded a few times. This chain joins TRBV28 and TRBJ1-2; no clear D gene. Germline CDR1 reads MDHEN; CDR2 reads SYDVKM. The CDR3 consists of 10 residues. In DNA, the CDR3 is TGTGGCACAGACCTATATGGCTACACCTTC. This sequence encodes CGTDLYGYTF.

This clonotype was seen repeatedly, ten times or more. V gene TRBV20-1 combines with J gene TRBJ2-2; TRBD2 agrees at 16 bases. Germline V gene lookup returns CDR1 DFQATT and CDR2 SNEGSKA (reference sequence). V was pared by 4 bases and J by 3 bases, with 5 bases of the junction left unmatched. CDR3 length: 17 amino acids. CDR3 coding DNA: TGCAGTGCTAAAGGGACTAGCGGGAGGGCCGACACCGGGGAGCTGTTTTTT. This sequence encodes CSAKGTSGRADTGELFF.

This clonotype has at least ten counts. The chain joins TRBV5-1 to TRBJ2-1; TRBD2 matches 10 bases. Losses at the gene ends were 0 bases for V and 9 bases for J; bases not matched to a gene: 6. There are 15 residues in the CDR3. Looked up from germline, CDR1 is SGHRS and CDR2 is YFSETQ. CDR3 sequence (DNA): TGCGCCAGCAGCTTGGTTAGCGGGGGGCTCACTGAGCAGTTCTTC. It yields the protein CASSLVSGGLTEQFF.

The V gene is TRBV20-1, the J gene TRBJ2-7, with a tentative D call TRBD2 (6 bases). The length of the CDR3 is 20 residues. Trimming stripped 5 bases from V and 0 bases from J, with 32 bases between. Per germline, CDR1 DFQATT and CDR2 SNEGSKA (reference sequence). This chain's CDR3 is CSAPRAGTFTGELSSYEQYF. CDR3 in DNA: TGCAGTGCTCCTCGAGCGGGTACTTTCACCGGGGAGCTGAGCTCCTACGAGCAGTACTTC.

At least ten counts were recorded for this clonotype. The V gene is TRBV27, the J gene TRBJ1-1; the D is unclear. Germline V CDR1 and CDR2: MNHEY, SMNVEV (reference sequence). The germline V and J ends were trimmed by 6 bases and 4 bases, with 15 bases remaining between them. The CDR3 runs to 14 residues. The CDR3 sequence is CASSIMGRVTEAFF. Written as DNA, the CDR3 is TGTGCCAGCAGCATAATGGGTCGGGTCACTGAAGCTTTCTTT.

In this sample, this clonotype turned up many times. This chain uses TRBV2 with TRBJ2-5, with a weak D call TRBD2 (6 bases). Trimming left V 0 bases short and J 2 bases short, with 10 bases between. Germline values: CDR1 SNHLY, CDR2 FYNNEI. The CDR3 extends over 15 amino acids. DNA for the CDR3: TGTGCCAGCAGTGAAGCAAGAGGGAGGCAAGAGACCCAGTACTTC. Encoded protein: CASSEARGRQETQYF.

There are many counts of this clonotype. The V call is TRBV28, the J call TRBJ2-7; 11 bases align to TRBD2. The CDR3 has 14 amino acids. CDR1 is MDHEN, CDR2 SYDVKM, per germline. With 6 bases clipped from V and 6 bases from J, the junction kept 7 bases outside the gene matches. The chain's CDR3 is CASRQLAGVVEQYF. CDR3 DNA sequence: TGTGCCAGCAGGCAACTAGCGGGAGTCGTCGAGCAGTACTTC.

The rearrangement links TRBV7-3 to TRBJ2-3, with TRBD1 identical over 10 bases. In germline, CDR1 is SGHTA, CDR2 FQGTGA. The CDR3 sequence is 14 residues long. J was trimmed by 3 bases and V by 4 bases; bases with no gene match: 1. In nucleotides, the CDR3 is TGTGCCAGCAGCTGGGACAGGGGAACAGATACGCAGTATTTT. Its translation is CASSWDRGTDTQYF.

This clonotype was counted ten times or more. The chain carries TRBV15 and TRBJ2-5; a weak D match, TRBD1 (6 bases). The germline V gene encodes CDR1 LNHNV and CDR2 YYDKDF (reference sequence). The V end lost 3 bases, the J end lost 6 bases, and 14 bases lay between the germline ends. The CDR3 has 14 residues. The CDR3 protein is CATSSSDRIKTQYF. CDR3 nucleotides: TGTGCCACCAGCAGTTCCGACAGGATAAAGACCCAGTACTTC.